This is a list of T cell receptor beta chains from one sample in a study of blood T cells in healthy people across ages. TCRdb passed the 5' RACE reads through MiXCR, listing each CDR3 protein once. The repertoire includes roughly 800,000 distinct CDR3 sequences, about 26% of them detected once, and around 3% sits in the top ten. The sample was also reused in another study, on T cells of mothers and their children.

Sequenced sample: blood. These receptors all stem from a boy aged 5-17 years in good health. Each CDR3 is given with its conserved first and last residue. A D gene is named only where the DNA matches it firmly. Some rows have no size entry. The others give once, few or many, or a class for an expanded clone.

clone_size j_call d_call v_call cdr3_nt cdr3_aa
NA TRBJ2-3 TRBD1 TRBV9 TGTGCCAGCAGCAACGGACAGGGACTCCAGGGAGATACGCAGTATTTT CASSNGQGLQGDTQYF
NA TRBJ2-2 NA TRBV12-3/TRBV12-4 TGTGCCAGCAGTCTTCCAGCCTTTACCGGGGAGCTGTTTTTT CASSLPAFTGELFF
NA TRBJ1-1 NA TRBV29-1 TGCAGCGCATGGGAGAGGGGCCAGAACACTGAAGCTTTCTTT CSAWERGQNTEAFF
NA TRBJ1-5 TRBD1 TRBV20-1 TGCAGTGCTAGGTCTCACAGGGGGGGGCACAATCAGCCCCAGCATTTT CSARSHRGGHNQPQHF
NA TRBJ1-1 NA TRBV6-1 TGTGCCAGCACCCAAGGGGGGAAAGGACCTGAAGCTTTCTTT CASTQGGKGPEAFF
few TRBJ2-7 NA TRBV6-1 TGTGCCAGCGCGAAAACCCTTCCCCCACAGTACTTC CASAKTLPPQYF
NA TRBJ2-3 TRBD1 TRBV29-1 TGCAGCGTCGCCGGGACAGGGGGCATGGATACGCAGTATTTT CSVAGTGGMDTQYF
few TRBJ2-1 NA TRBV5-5 TGTGCCAGCAGGCTTACAGGGGAGGCCTACAATGAGCAGTTCTTC CASRLTGEAYNEQFF
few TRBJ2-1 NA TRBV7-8 TGTGCCAGCAGCCCCAGCGAGGTGGCAAATGAGCAGTTCTTC CASSPSEVANEQFF
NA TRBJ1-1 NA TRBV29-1 TGCAGCGCCAGGGGCATTGGGACTGAAGCTTTCTTT CSARGIGTEAFF
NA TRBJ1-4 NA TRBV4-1 TGCGCCAGCAGCCAAGGGCAGATTAATGAAAAACTGTTTTTT CASSQGQINEKLFF
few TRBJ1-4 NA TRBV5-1 TGCGCCAGCAGAGGGGGAATGCAAACTAATGAAAAACTGTTTTTT CASRGGMQTNEKLFF
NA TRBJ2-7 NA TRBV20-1 TGCAGTGCTAGAGATAGAGGACCGGCGGGGCCGCCCTACGAGCAGTACTTC CSARDRGPAGPPYEQYF
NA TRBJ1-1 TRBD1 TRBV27 TGTGCCAGCAGTCTTCACACAGGGGGCGCGAACACTGAAGCTTTCTTT CASSLHTGGANTEAFF
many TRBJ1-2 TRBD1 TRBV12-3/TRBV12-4 TGTGCCAGCAGCCCGGGTGGGACAGGGCTCCCTTCCTATGGCTACACCTTC CASSPGGTGLPSYGYTF
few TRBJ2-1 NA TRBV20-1 TGCAGTGCTAGAGATCAGGGAAATGAGCAGTTCTTC CSARDQGNEQFF
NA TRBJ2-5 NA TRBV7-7 TGTGCCAGCAGCTTCGGATCGGGACATCAAGAGACCCAGTACTTC CASSFGSGHQETQYF
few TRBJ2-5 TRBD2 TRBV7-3 TGTGCCAGCAGCTTATACAGCGGGGGAGAGACCCAGTACTTC CASSLYSGGETQYF
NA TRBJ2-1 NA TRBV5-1 TGCGCCAGCAGCCGACCCTCAGGGTCCTCCTACAATGAGCAGTTCTTC CASSRPSGSSYNEQFF
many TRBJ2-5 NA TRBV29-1 TGCACCCCCCTGGAGACCCAGTACTTC CTPLETQYF
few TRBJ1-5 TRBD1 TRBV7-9 TGTGCCAGCAGCTTAGGGGACAGCAGCAATCAGCCCCAGCATTTT CASSLGDSSNQPQHF
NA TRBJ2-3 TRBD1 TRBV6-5 TGTGCCAGCAGATCCGGGACAGGGGGCACAGATACGCAGTATTTT CASRSGTGGTDTQYF
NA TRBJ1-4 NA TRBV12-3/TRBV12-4 TGTGCCAGCAGACGTCTGGGACTCGATGAAAAACTGTTTTTT CASRRLGLDEKLFF
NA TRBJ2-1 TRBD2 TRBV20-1 TGCAGTGCTAGAGGCCCGGGTAGCGGGGGGGCCAACGATGAGCAGTTCTTC CSARGPGSGGANDEQFF
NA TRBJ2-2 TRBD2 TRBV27 TGTGCCAGCAGTTTACGGACTAGCGGGGGCACCGGGGAGTTGTTTTTT CASSLRTSGGTGELFF
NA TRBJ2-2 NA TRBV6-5 TGTGCCAGCAGTTACGGGCAGGGGCCGGCCGGGGAGCTGTTTTTT CASSYGQGPAGELFF
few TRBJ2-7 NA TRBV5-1 TGCGCCAGCAGCTTCGAAAGGGCCACCTACGAGCAGTACTTC CASSFERATYEQYF
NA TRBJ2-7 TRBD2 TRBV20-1 TGCAGTGCTAGAGTCCTAGCGGGGGTCTTGGACGAGCAGTACTTC CSARVLAGVLDEQYF
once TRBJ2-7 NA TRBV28 TGTGCCAGCAGTTTATCCGCCAACAGGGTCGGCTCCTACGAGCAGTACTTC CASSLSANRVGSYEQYF
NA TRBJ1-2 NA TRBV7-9 TGTGCCAGCAGCTTTGAAGACTATGGCTACACCTTC CASSFEDYGYTF
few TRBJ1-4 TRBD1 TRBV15 TGTGCCACCAGCAGCGATGGACAGGGAAGGGAAAAACTGTTTTTT CATSSDGQGREKLFF
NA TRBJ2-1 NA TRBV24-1 TGTGCCACCAGTGATTTTAGTCCGACCCACAATGAGCAGTTCTTC CATSDFSPTHNEQFF
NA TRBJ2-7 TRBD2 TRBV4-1 TGCGCCAGCGGGACTAATTACGAGCAGTACTTC CASGTNYEQYF
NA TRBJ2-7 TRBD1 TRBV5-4 TGTGCCAGCAGCTCGGGACAGGAACCCTACGAGCAGTACTTC CASSSGQEPYEQYF
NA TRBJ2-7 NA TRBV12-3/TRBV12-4 TGTGCCAGCAGTCCCACAGAGTACGAGCAGTACTTC CASSPTEYEQYF
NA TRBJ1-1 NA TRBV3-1 TGTGCCAGCAGCCGCGCCCCAGACAAGAAAGCTTTCTTT CASSRAPDKKAFF
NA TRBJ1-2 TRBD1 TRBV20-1 TGCAGTGCTAGAGATGGAGGGACAGGGGGCGGTGGCTATGGCTACACCTTC CSARDGGTGGGGYGYTF
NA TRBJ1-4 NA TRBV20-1 TGCAGTGCTAGCGAACAGACTGAAAAACTGTTTTTT CSASEQTEKLFF
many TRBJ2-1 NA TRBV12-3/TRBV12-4 TGTGCCAGCAGCTCTGGCGGGGTCTACAATGAGCAGTTCTTC CASSSGGVYNEQFF
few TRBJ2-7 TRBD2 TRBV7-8 TGTGCCAGCAGACCCTTGGGGGGGAGAGCCTACGAGCAGTACTTC CASRPLGGRAYEQYF
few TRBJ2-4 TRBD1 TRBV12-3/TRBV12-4 TGTGCCAGCAGTTTCTACAGGGGGGATGCCAAAAACATTCAGTACTTC CASSFYRGDAKNIQYF
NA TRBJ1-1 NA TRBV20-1 TGCAGGCTGGTGGACGGGGAGCGATATGAAGCTTTCTTT CRLVDGERYEAFF
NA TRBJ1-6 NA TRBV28 TGTGCCAGCAGTCTGGGGACTGGGGTTAATTCACCCCTCCACTTT CASSLGTGVNSPLHF
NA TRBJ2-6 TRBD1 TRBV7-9 TGTGCCAGCAGCTTAGGCGACAGGGGGCTCTCTGGGGCCAACGTCCTGACTTTC CASSLGDRGLSGANVLTF
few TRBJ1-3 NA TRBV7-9 TGTGCCAGCAGCTTAGTGGACGCAGGCTCTGGAAACACCATATATTTT CASSLVDAGSGNTIYF
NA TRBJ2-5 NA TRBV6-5 TGTGCCAGCAGTTACGGTCGTATCCAAGAGACCCAGTACTTC CASSYGRIQETQYF
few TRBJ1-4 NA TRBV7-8 TGTGCCAGCGCGGTTCGCCCTGGCGGCGGCGTTAATGAAAAACTGTTTTTT CASAVRPGGGVNEKLFF
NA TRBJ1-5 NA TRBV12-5 TGTGCTAGTGGTTTGGTAGCAGGGAAAGAGAATCAGCCCCAGCATTTT CASGLVAGKENQPQHF
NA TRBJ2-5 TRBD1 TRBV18 TGTGCCAGCTCACCACCTCGTGGACAGGGAGAGACCCAGTACTTC CASSPPRGQGETQYF
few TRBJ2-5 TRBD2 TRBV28 TGTGCCAGCAGTCCCGGACTAGCGGGGGCAAGGGACAACCAAGAGACCCAGTACTTC CASSPGLAGARDNQETQYF
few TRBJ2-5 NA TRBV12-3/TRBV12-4 TGTGCCAGCAGTTTAGATTCGGTCCAAGAGACCCAGTACTTC CASSLDSVQETQYF
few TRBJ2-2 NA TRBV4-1 TGCGCCAGCAGCCAAGGGACCTTCGGGGAGCTGTTTTTT CASSQGTFGELFF
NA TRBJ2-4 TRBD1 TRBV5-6 TGTGCCAGCAGCATAGGGACAGGGGGCGAAATAGCCAAAAACATTCAGTACTTC CASSIGTGGEIAKNIQYF